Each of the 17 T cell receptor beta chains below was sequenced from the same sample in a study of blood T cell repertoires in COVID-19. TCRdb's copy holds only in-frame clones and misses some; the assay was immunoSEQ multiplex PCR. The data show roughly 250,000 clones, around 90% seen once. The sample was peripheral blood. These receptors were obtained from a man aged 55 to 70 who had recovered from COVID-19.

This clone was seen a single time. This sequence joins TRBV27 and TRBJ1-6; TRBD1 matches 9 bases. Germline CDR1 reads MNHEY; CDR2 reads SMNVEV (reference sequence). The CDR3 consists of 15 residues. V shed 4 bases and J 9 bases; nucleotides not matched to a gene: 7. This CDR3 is CASSSRDRVLSPLHF. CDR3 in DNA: TGTGCCAGCAGTTCCCGGGACAGGGTCCTTTCACCCCTCCACTTT.

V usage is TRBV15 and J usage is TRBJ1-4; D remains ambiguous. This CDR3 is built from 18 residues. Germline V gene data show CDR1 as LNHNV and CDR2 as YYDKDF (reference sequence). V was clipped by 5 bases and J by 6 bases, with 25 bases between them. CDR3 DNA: TGTGCCACCAGCGGGAGTTTCAGCCCCGCCGGATTTTATGAAAAACTGTTTTTT. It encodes CATSGSFSPAGFYEKLFF.

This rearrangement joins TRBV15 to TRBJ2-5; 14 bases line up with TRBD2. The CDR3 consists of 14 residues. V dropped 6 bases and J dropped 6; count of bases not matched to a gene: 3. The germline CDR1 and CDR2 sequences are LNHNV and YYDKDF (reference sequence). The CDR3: CATRTSGGAKTQYF. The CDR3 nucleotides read TGTGCCACCAGGACTAGCGGGGGGGCAAAGACCCAGTACTTC.

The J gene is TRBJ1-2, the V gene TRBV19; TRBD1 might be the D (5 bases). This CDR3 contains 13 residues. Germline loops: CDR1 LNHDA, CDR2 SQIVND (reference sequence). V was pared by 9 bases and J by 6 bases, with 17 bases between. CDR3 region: CASQLGQGNGYTF. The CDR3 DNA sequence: TGTGCCAGCCAGTTGGGGCAGGGAAATGGCTACACCTTC.

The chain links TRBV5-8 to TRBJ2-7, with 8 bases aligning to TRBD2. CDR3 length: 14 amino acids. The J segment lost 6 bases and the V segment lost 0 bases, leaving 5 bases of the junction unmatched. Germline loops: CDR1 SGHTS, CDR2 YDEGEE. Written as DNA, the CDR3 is TGTGCCAGCAGCTTGGTCCGGGGGGGTCTCGAGCAGTACTTC. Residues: CASSLVRGGLEQYF.

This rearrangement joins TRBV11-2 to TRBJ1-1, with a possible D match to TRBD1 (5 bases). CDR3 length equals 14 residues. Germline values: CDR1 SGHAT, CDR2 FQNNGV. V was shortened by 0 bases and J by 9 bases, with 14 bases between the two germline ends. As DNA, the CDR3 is TGTGCCAGCAGCTTAGATGTAGGTAGGGGCAAAGCTTTCTTT. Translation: CASSLDVGRGKAFF.

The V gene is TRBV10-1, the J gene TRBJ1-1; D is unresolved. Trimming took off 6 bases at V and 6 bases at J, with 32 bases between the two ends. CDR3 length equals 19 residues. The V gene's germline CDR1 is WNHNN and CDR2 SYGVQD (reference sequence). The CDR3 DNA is TGCGCCAGCAGCGACTTCCCAATTGCCAAGTCCTCCCGGAGGGCTGAAGCTTTCTTT. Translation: CASSDFPIAKSSRRAEAFF.

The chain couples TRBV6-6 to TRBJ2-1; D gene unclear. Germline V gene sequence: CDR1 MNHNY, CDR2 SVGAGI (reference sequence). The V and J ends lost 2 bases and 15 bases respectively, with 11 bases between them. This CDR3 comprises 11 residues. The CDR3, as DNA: TGTGCCAGCAGTTACAACGGTGCTCTGTTCTTC. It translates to CASSYNGALFF.

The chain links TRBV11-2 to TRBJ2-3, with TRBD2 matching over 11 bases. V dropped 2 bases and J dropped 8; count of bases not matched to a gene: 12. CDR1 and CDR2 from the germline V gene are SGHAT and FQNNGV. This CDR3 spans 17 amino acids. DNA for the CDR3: TGTGCCAGCAGCTTAAGAGCCCCTAGCGGGGGGCGTGGTACGCAGTATTTT. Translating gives CASSLRAPSGGRGTQYF.

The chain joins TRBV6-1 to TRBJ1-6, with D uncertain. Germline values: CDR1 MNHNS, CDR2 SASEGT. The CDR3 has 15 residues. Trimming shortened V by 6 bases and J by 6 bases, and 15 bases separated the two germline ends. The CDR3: CASRPLQAANSPLHF. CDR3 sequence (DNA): TGTGCCAGCAGACCACTGCAGGCCGCTAATTCACCCCTCCACTTT.

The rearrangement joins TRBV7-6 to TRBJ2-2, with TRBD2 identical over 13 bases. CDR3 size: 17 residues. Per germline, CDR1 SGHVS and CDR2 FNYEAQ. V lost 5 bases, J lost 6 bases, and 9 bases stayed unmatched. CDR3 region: CASSKHQLAGGSGELFF. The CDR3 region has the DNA TGTGCCAGCAGCAAGCACCAACTAGCGGGGGGGTCCGGGGAGCTGTTTTTT.

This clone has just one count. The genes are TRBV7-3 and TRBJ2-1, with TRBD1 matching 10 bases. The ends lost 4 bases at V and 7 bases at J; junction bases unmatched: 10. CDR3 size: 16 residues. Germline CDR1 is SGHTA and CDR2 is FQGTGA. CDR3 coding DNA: TGTGCCAGCAGCTCCCCCGGGACAGGGGTGGTGAATGAGCAGTTCTTC. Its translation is CASSSPGTGVVNEQFF.

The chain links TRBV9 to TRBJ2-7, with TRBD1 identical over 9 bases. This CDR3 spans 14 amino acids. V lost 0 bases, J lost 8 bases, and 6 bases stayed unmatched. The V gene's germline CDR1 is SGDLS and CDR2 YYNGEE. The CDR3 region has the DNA TGTGCCAGCAGCGTAGTAGGACAGGGGAATAAGCAGTACTTC. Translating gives CASSVVGQGNKQYF.

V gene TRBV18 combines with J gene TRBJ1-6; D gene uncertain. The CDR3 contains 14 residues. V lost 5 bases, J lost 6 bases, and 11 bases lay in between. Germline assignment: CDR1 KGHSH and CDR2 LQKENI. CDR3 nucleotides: TGTGCCAGCTCAGTCCAGGAGGGTAATTCACCCCTCCACTTT. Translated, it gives CASSVQEGNSPLHF.

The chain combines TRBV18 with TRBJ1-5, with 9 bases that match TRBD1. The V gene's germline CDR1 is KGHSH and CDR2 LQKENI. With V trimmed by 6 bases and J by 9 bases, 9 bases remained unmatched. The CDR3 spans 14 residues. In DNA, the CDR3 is TGTGCCAGCTCGCTTACAGGGGGCGAGCTGCCCCAGCATTTT. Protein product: CASSLTGGELPQHF.

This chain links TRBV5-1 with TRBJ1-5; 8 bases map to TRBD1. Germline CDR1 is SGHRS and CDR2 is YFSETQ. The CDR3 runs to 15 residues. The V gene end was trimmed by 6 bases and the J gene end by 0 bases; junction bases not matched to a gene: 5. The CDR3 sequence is CASTPTGDSNQPQHF. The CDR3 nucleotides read TGCGCCAGCACACCGACAGGGGATAGCAATCAGCCCCAGCATTTT. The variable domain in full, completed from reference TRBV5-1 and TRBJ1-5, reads KAGVTQTPRYLIKTRGQQVTLSCSPISGHRSVSWYQQTPGQGLQFLFEYFSETQRNKGNFPGRFSGRQFSNSRSEMNVSTLELGDSALYLCASTPTGDSNQPQHFGDGTRLSIL.

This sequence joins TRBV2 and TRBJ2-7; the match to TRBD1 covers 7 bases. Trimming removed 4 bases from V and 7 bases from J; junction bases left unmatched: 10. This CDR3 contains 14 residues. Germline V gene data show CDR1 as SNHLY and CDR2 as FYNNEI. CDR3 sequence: CASSGTGFTGEQYF. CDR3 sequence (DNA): TGTGCCAGCAGTGGGACAGGATTCACGGGGGAGCAGTACTTC.